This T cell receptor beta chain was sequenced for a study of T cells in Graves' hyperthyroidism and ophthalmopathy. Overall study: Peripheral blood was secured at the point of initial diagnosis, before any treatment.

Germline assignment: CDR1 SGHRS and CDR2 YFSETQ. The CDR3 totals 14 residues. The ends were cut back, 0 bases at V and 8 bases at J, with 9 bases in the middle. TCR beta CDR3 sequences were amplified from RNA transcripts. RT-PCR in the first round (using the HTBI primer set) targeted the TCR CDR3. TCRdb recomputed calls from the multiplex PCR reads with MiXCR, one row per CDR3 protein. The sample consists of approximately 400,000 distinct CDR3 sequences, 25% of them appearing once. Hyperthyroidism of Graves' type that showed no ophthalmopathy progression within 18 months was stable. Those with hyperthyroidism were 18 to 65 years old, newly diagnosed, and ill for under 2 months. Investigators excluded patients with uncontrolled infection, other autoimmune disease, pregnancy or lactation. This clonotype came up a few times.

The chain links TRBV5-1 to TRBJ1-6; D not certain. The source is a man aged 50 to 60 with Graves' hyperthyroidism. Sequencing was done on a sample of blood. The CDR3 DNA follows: TGCGCCAGCAGCTTGGCCGACCTGTATTCACCCCTCCACTTT. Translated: CASSLADLYSPLHF.